This note documents a single T cell receptor (beta chain) sequence. The data were obtained in a study of OX40 agonist ivuxolimab in advanced cancers. Sequencing used immunoSEQ multiplex PCR; TCRdb keeps in-frame clones, though not all of them. Among around 25,000 clones, around 80% were seen once, and the ten largest hold approximately 1.5%. The trim removed 4 bases at V and 12 bases at J, leaving 6 bases unmatched. Germline CDR1 SGHRS, CDR2 YFSETQ. The CDR3 length is 13 residues. The TCR originated in an adult with an advanced solid tumor such as melanoma, head and neck, liver or kidney cancer. The sample in question was CD4+ or CD8+ T cells sorted from blood, obtained in a trial of the OX40 agonist ivuxolimab. V usage is TRBV5-1 and J usage is TRBJ2-4, with 11 bases identical to TRBD2. CDR3 bases: TGCGCCAGCAGCATTGAGGGACTAGCGGATCAGTACTTC. Translation: CASSIEGLADQYF.